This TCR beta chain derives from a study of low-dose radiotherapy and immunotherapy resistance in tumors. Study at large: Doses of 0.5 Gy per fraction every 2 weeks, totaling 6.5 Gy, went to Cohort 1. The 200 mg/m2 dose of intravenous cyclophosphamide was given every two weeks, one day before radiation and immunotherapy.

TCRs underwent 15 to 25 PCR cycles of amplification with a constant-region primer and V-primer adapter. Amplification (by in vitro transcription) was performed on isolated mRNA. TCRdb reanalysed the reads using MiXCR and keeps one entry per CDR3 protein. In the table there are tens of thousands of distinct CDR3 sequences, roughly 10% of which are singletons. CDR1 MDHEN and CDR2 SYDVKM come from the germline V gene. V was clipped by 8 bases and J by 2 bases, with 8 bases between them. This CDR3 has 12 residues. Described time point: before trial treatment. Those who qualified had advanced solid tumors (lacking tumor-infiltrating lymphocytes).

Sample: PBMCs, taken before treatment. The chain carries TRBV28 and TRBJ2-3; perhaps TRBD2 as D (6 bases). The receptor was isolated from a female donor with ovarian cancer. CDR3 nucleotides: TGTGCCAGCGGACTACTCACAGATACGCAGTATTTT. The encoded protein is CASGLLTDTQYF.